The 7 T cell receptor beta chains presented below share a single source sample, sequenced in a study of Ad26.COV2.S vaccination and SARS-CoV-2 variants. Only in-frame clones appear in the TCRdb table, and some are missing; sequencing was by immunoSEQ multiplex PCR. The data contain 330,000 or so clones, almost 90% of them singletons. Treatment of the sample: roughly 18 received Ad26.COV2.S at low or high dose, single or two shots; a few received placebo; per-sample allocation not given. All samples were drawn on day 63, counting from the first vaccine or placebo injection. This specimen consisted of peripheral blood, obtained in a trial of Ad26.COV2.S vaccine versus placebo. The receptors come from a person aged 18-65 years who received the Ad26.COV2.S COVID-19 vaccine or a placebo.

V is TRBV7-3 and J is TRBJ1-4; D unclear. The CDR3 runs 13 residues. The V gene lost 0 bases and the J gene lost 7 bases, with 6 bases spanning the gap. The germline gives CDR1 SGHTA, CDR2 FQGTGA. The chain's CDR3 is CASSLTGGEKLFF. In DNA form, the CDR3 reads TGTGCCAGCAGCTTAACAGGAGGTGAAAAACTGTTTTTT.

V and J are TRBV5-6 and TRBJ2-3; TRBD1 matches at 10 bases. CDR1 and CDR2 from the germline V gene are SGHDT and YYEEEE. After removal of 5 bases from V and 5 bases from J, the junction contained 8 bases not matched to a gene. CDR3 length equals 15 residues. CDR3 amino acids: CASSGQGVWEDTQYF. The CDR3 coding sequence is TGTGCCAGCAGTGGACAGGGGGTCTGGGAAGATACGCAGTATTTT.

The chain joins TRBV5-1 to TRBJ1-1; D unclear. V lost 6 bases and J 2 bases, leaving 14 bases between the germline ends. The CDR3 consists of 14 residues. Germline V gives CDR1 SGHRS, CDR2 YFSETQ. The CDR3 nucleotides read TGCGCCAGCACGCTGGAGGGCAGAAACACTGAAGCTTTCTTT. Its protein product is CASTLEGRNTEAFF. Based on the CDR3 plus reference TRBV5-1 and TRBJ1-1, the full variable domain is KAGVTQTPRYLIKTRGQQVTLSCSPISGHRSVSWYQQTPGQGLQFLFEYFSETQRNKGNFPGRFSGRQFSNSRSEMNVSTLELGDSALYLCASTLEGRNTEAFFGQGTRLTVV.

The V and J genes are TRBV6-2 or TRBV6-3 and TRBJ2-7; the D is unclear. CDR1 is MNHEY and CDR2 is SVGEGT in the germline V gene. CDR3 length: 15 amino acids. The V gene lost 4 bases and the J gene lost 4 bases, with 17 bases spanning the gap. CDR3 DNA sequence: TGTGCCAGCAGTTCCCCACCCCAACGTGGGTACGAGCAGTACTTC. This sequence encodes CASSSPPQRGYEQYF.

The genes are TRBV7-9 and TRBJ1-1, with D possibly being TRBD1 (5 bases). The CDR3 runs to 12 residues. V was pared by 5 bases and J by 8 bases, with 12 bases between. Germline V CDR1 and CDR2: SEHNR, FQNEAQ (reference sequence). CDR3 region: CASSDQGLEAFF. CDR3 bases: TGTGCCAGCAGCGATCAGGGTCTAGAAGCTTTCTTT.

This clone was seen only once. The rearrangement uses TRBV6-5 and TRBJ2-1, with a tentative D call TRBD1 (6 bases). The CDR3 loop spans 15 amino acids. Germline V CDR1 and CDR2: MNHEY, SVGAGI. Trimming pared 8 bases from V and 4 bases from J, leaving 18 bases between. The CDR3 sequence is CASGLGALNYNEQFF. The CDR3, as DNA: TGTGCCAGCGGCCTGGGGGCCCTTAATTACAATGAGCAGTTCTTC.

The CDR3 reads CASSQYLQGNYGYTF. CDR3 bases: TGTGCCAGCAGCCAATATTTGCAGGGGAACTATGGCTACACCTTC. The genes are TRBV3-1 (or the pseudogene TRBV3-2) and TRBJ1-2; D is possibly TRBD1 (6 bases). CDR1 is LGHDT and CDR2 is YNNKEL in the germline V gene (reference sequence). The CDR3 totals 15 residues. Trimming left V 2 bases short and J 2 bases short, with 12 bases between.